This passage covers 27 T cell receptor beta chains from one sample sequenced in a study of OX40 agonist ivuxolimab in advanced cancers. Assay used: immunoSEQ multiplex PCR; TCRdb lists only in-frame clones, some missing. The sample includes tens of thousands of clones, 70% to 85% of them seen just once. The sequenced sample was CD4+ or CD8+ T cells sorted from blood, obtained in a trial of the OX40 agonist ivuxolimab. The receptors originated from an adult with an advanced solid tumor such as melanoma, head and neck, liver or kidney cancer.

This sequence joins TRBV10-3 and TRBJ2-7; maybe TRBD1 (5 bases). Germline CDR1 and CDR2: ENHRY and SYGVKD. Trimming took 8 bases from V and 3 from J, leaving 11 bases between them. This CDR3 spans 12 amino acids. The DNA for the CDR3 is TGTGCCATCGGAGCAGGGTACTACGAGCAGTACTTC. It translates to CAIGAGYYEQYF.

The gene calls are TRBV6-5 and TRBJ1-6; D may be TRBD1 (5 bases). This CDR3 region has 15 residues. Germline V gives CDR1 MNHEY, CDR2 SVGAGI. The ends were cut back, 5 bases at V and 8 bases at J, with 16 bases in the middle. CDR3 sequence: CASSHPPGRDSPLHF. The CDR3 DNA reads as TGTGCCAGCAGTCACCCCCCAGGGAGGGATTCACCCCTCCACTTT.

DNA of the CDR3: TGTGCCAGCAGCCCCGGACTAGCGGGAGGGGGAACTGAATTGTCAGATACGCAGTATTTT. It is translated as CASSPGLAGGGTELSDTQYF. This chain uses TRBV9 with TRBJ2-3, with 15 bases lining up with TRBD2. J gave up 4 bases and V 4 bases, and 16 bases lay outside the gene matches. Germline V gene data show CDR1 as SGDLS and CDR2 as YYNGEE. This CDR3 region has 20 residues.

The genes are TRBV11-3 and TRBJ2-3, with a weak D call TRBD1 (6 bases). The ends were cut back, 5 bases at V and 2 bases at J, with 11 bases in the middle. CDR3 length equals 14 residues. Germline V CDR1 and CDR2: SGHNT, YENEEA. The CDR3, as DNA: TGTGCCAGCAGCAAACAGGGCCTCACAGATACGCAGTATTTT. Its translation: CASSKQGLTDTQYF.

The chain combines TRBV7-2 with TRBJ2-2, with 7 bases aligning to TRBD2. V trimming: 5 bases; J trimming: 2 bases; junction bases outside the gene matches: 8. The CDR3 is made up of 16 amino acids. Germline V gene data show CDR1 as SGHTA and CDR2 as FQGNSA. Here the CDR3 DNA reads TGTGCCAGCAGCCCCACCCCTAGCGGAAACACCGGGGAGCTGTTTTTT. Translating gives CASSPTPSGNTGELFF.

This clone came up once. V usage is TRBV16 and J usage is TRBJ2-7, with TRBD1 as a possible D gene (6 bases). The length of the CDR3 is 14 residues. The V gene lost 4 bases and the J gene lost 1 base, with 11 bases spanning the gap. The V gene's germline CDR1 is KGHSY and CDR2 FQNENV. CDR3 bases: TGTGCCAGCAGCCCCTCGACAGGTTCCTACGAGCAGTACTTC. It is translated as CASSPSTGSYEQYF.

This chain links TRBV19 with TRBJ2-7, with a possible D match to TRBD2 (5 bases). The CDR3 totals 14 residues. Germline V CDR1 and CDR2: LNHDA, SQIVND (reference sequence). V shed 3 bases and J shed 1 base, with 10 bases lying between them. The CDR3 spells CASSINTRSYEQYF. The CDR3 DNA reads TGTGCCAGTAGTATTAACACTAGATCCTACGAGCAGTACTTC.

The rearrangement links TRBV2 to TRBJ2-2; no clear D gene. CDR1 is SNHLY and CDR2 is FYNNEI in the germline V gene. V shed 5 bases and J shed 6 bases, with 19 bases lying between them. The CDR3 loop spans 16 amino acids. CDR3 DNA: TGTGCCAGCAGTCTCGACATTTTGGTCGGCTCCGGGGAGCTGTTTTTT. Amino acids: CASSLDILVGSGELFF.

V and J are TRBV5-4 and TRBJ2-7; 9 nucleotides align to TRBD1. This CDR3 spans 13 amino acids. V trimming: 5 bases; J trimming: 4 bases; junction bases outside the gene matches: 4. Germline assignment: CDR1 SGHNT and CDR2 YYREEE (reference sequence). CDR3 in amino acids: CASRDRGGYEQYF. CDR3 in DNA: TGTGCCAGCAGGGACAGGGGCGGGTACGAGCAGTACTTC.

This clone was found once. V gene TRBV6-6 combines with J gene TRBJ1-1; weak D call: TRBD1 (6 bases). The length of the CDR3 is 15 residues. Germline CDR1 reads MNHNY; CDR2 reads SVGAGI (reference sequence). Between the trimmed V and J ends, which lost 6 bases and 1 base, there was a span of 15 bases. The CDR3 sequence: CASRRTVLRNTEAFF. The CDR3, as DNA: TGTGCCAGCAGAAGGACAGTCTTAAGGAACACTGAAGCTTTCTTT.

The V and J genes are TRBV2 and TRBJ1-4; D not resolved. Trimming shortened V by 7 bases and J by 12 bases, and 12 bases separated the two germline ends. The CDR3 length is 11 residues. CDR1 and CDR2 from the germline V gene are SNHLY and FYNNEI. CDR3 nucleotides: TGTGCCAGCATTTCGGTCAGTCAACTGTTTTTT. Translated: CASISVSQLFF.

The rearrangement links TRBV5-8 to TRBJ2-5; D is tentatively TRBD1 or TRBD2 (5 bases each). The V gene lost 4 bases and the J gene lost 4 bases, with 11 bases spanning the gap. There are 13 residues in the CDR3. Germline values: CDR1 SGHTS, CDR2 YDEGEE. CDR3 loop: CASSRSGTETQYF. The CDR3 coding sequence is TGTGCCAGCAGCCGATCCGGGACAGAGACCCAGTACTTC. Using reference TRBV5-8 and TRBJ2-5 for the parts outside the CDR3, the full variable domain is EAGVTQSPTHLIKTRGQQATLRCSPISGHTSVYWYQQALGLGLQFLLWYDEGEERNRGNFPPRFSGRQFPNYSSELNVNALELEDSALYLCASSRSGTETQYFGPGTRLLVL.

The table lists this clone with a few counts. The V and J genes are TRBV6-5 and TRBJ1-5; D remains ambiguous. The germline V gene encodes CDR1 MNHEY and CDR2 SVGAGI. The CDR3 has 15 residues. V was clipped by 5 bases and J by 0 bases, with 11 bases between them. The CDR3 coding sequence is TGTGCCAGCAGTCGGGGAGGGTATAGCAATCAGCCCCAGCATTTT. Translated: CASSRGGYSNQPQHF.

The chain carries TRBV11-2 and TRBJ1-1; D unresolved. Germline values: CDR1 SGHAT, CDR2 FQNNGV. This CDR3 contains 15 residues. The ends were cut back, 6 bases at V and 1 base at J, with 15 bases in the middle. The chain's CDR3 is CASSYRKHTNTEAFF. CDR3 coding DNA: TGTGCCAGCAGTTATCGCAAACATACGAACACTGAAGCTTTCTTT.

The chain joins TRBV4-1 to TRBJ1-3; weak D call: TRBD1 (6 bases). There are 16 residues in the CDR3. From germline, CDR1 is MGHRA and CDR2 YSYEKL. V was pared by 3 bases and J by 3 bases, with 15 bases between. The CDR3 here is CASSHFRGRGGNTIYF. The CDR3 bases are TGCGCCAGCAGCCACTTCCGGGGGCGCGGTGGAAACACCATATATTTT.

The chain is built from TRBV5-4 and TRBJ1-1; D is possibly TRBD1 (5 bases). V was cut by 1 base and J by 3 bases, with 19 bases left in between. The germline V gene encodes CDR1 SGHNT and CDR2 YYREEE (reference sequence). The CDR3 contains 17 residues. CDR3 DNA sequence: TGTGCCAGCAGCTTGTCGGGGGGACCTGTGGTGGACACTGAAGCTTTCTTT. This translates into CASSLSGGPVVDTEAFF.

J is TRBJ1-2 and V is TRBV4-3; 9 bases match TRBD1. The V gene's germline CDR1 is LGHNA and CDR2 YSLEER. CDR3 length equals 17 residues. V lost 1 base, J lost 4 bases, and 10 bases stayed unmatched. The CDR3 DNA reads as TGCGCCAGCAGCCAAGGGGTCGGGACAGGGAGGGGCTATGGCTACACCTTC. Translating it yields CASSQGVGTGRGYGYTF.

The chain links TRBV18 to TRBJ2-7; 7 bases align to TRBD1. Germline V lookup: CDR1 KGHSH, CDR2 LQKENI. After removal of 6 bases from V and 0 bases from J, the junction contained 5 bases not matched to a gene. The CDR3 is 14 amino acids. CDR3 DNA: TGTGCCAGCTCGACAGGGCTCACCTCCTACGAGCAGTACTTC. As protein: CASSTGLTSYEQYF.

The chain is built from TRBV2 and TRBJ1-1, with D uncertain. Germline V gene sequence: CDR1 SNHLY, CDR2 FYNNEI. CDR3 length: 11 amino acids. Between the trimmed V and J ends, which lost 11 bases and 1 base, there was a span of 8 bases. CDR3 amino acids: CALIGNTEAFF. The CDR3, as DNA: TGTGCCCTTATCGGGAACACTGAAGCTTTCTTT.

The chain carries TRBV5-1 and TRBJ1-6, with TRBD1 identical over 11 bases. V gave up 4 bases and J gave up 8 bases; unmatched junction bases: 5. The CDR3 has 15 residues. CDR1 and CDR2 (germline): SGHRS, YFSETQ. The CDR3 nucleotides are TGCGCCAGCAGCGGGGGACAGGGGGTGGATTCACCCCTCCACTTT. Translated, it gives CASSGGQGVDSPLHF.

The V gene is TRBV7-9, the J gene TRBJ2-7; tentatively, D is TRBD1 (5 bases). Germline V gene sequence: CDR1 SEHNR, CDR2 FQNEAQ (reference sequence). Between the trimmed V and J ends, which lost 1 base and 2 bases, there was a span of 12 bases. The CDR3 runs 15 residues. This chain's CDR3 is CASSLGVGAAYEQYF. The CDR3 nucleotides are TGTGCCAGCAGCTTAGGGGTTGGGGCTGCCTACGAGCAGTACTTC.

The chain carries TRBV7-2 and TRBJ2-7, with D hard to call. Germline CDR1 SGHTA, CDR2 FQGNSA. The CDR3 consists of 12 residues. Between the trimmed V and J ends, which lost 5 bases and 0 bases, there was a span of 5 bases. The CDR3 reads CASSPSSYEQYF. The DNA for the CDR3 is TGTGCCAGCAGCCCAAGCTCCTACGAGCAGTACTTC.

The V gene is TRBV2, the J gene TRBJ1-1; D ambiguous. Germline loops: CDR1 SNHLY, CDR2 FYNNEI. Trimming removed 6 bases from V and 4 bases from J, with 12 bases in between. This CDR3 comprises 13 residues. DNA of the CDR3: TGTGCCAGCAGGACGGCCCTGGGCACTGAAGCTTTCTTT. As protein: CASRTALGTEAFF.

This clone was observed once. The chain uses TRBV7-2 and TRBJ2-7; 8 bases are shared with TRBD1. There are 15 residues in the CDR3. Germline values: CDR1 SGHTA, CDR2 FQGNSA. V dropped 6 bases and J dropped 3; count of bases not matched to a gene: 10. CDR3 DNA: TGTGCCAGCAGGGAGGGGCAGGGGGCAGGCTACGAGCAGTACTTC. Translation gives CASREGQGAGYEQYF.

V gene TRBV7-9 combines with J gene TRBJ2-5; TRBD2 matches at 7 bases. The J segment lost 7 bases and the V segment lost 2 bases, leaving 7 bases of the junction unmatched. CDR3 length: 14 residues. Germline V gene sequence: CDR1 SEHNR, CDR2 FQNEAQ (reference sequence). This chain's CDR3 is CASSLTPAGVTQYF. The CDR3 DNA follows: TGTGCCAGCAGCTTAACCCCGGCGGGGGTGACCCAGTACTTC.

This clone was found once. This chain joins TRBV29-1 and TRBJ2-7, with D perhaps matching TRBD1 or TRBD2 (5 bases each). The CDR3 is 21 residues long. V was shortened by 4 bases and J by 5 bases, with 39 bases between the two germline ends. Germline V gene sequence: CDR1 SQVTM, CDR2 ANQGSEA. CDR3 coding DNA: TGCAGCGTTGGTCGACAAGGAGTTGGGGCCGAAGGGGCGAGGGGCTACGACGAGCAGTACTTC. Encoded protein: CSVGRQGVGAEGARGYDEQYF.

Concerning this clone: The same CDR3 is also encoded by other DNA sequences in this sample. This chain connects TRBV5-1 to TRBJ2-2; unclear D gene. V was pared by 0 bases and J by 1 base, with 7 bases between. The germline CDR1 and CDR2 sequences are SGHRS and YFSETQ. CDR3 size: 15 residues. The CDR3 region is CASSLVPGNTGELFF. As DNA, the CDR3 is TGCGCCAGCAGCTTGGTTCCGGGGAACACCGGGGAGCTGTTTTTT.